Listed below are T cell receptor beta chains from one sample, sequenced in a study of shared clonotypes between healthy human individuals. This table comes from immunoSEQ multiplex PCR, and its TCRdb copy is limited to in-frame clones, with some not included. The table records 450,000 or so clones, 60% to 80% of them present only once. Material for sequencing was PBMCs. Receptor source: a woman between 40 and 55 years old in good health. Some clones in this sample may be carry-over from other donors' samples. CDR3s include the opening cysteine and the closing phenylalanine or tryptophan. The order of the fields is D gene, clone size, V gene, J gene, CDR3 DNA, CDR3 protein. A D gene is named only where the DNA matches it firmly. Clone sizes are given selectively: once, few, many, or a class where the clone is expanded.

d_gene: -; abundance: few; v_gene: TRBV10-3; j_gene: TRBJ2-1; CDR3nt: TGTGCCATCAGCCGCCGGCATAGTGGTGAGCAGTTCTTC; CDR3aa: CAISRRHSGEQFF
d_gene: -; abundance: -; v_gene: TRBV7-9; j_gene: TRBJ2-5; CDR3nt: TGTGCCAGCAGCTTAGGATTCAGGTTGGCCCAGTACTTC; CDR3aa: CASSLGFRLAQYF
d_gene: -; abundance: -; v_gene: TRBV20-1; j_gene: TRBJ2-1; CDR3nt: TGCAGTGCTAGTATTTTAGATGAGCAGTTCTTC; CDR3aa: CSASILDEQFF
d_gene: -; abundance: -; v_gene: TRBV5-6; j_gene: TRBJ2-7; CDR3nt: TGTGCCAGCAGCAAAGTACAAGGCTCCTACGAGCAGTACTTC; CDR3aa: CASSKVQGSYEQYF
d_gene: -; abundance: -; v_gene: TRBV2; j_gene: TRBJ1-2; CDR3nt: TGTGCCAGCAGCCTCAGGGGCCACTATGGCTACACCTTC; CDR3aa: CASSLRGHYGYTF
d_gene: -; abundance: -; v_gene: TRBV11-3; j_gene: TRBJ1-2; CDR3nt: TGTGCCAGCAGCTTAGGCCCGGGAGGCGTTTCTGGCTACACCTTC; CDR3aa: CASSLGPGGVSGYTF
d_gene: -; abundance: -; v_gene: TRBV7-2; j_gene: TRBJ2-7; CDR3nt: TGTGCCAGCAGCACACGGAGGTCCTACGAGCAGTACTTC; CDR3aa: CASSTRRSYEQYF
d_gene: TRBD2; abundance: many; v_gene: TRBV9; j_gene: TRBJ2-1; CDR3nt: TGTGCCAGCAGCGTAATAGGACTAGCTTCCAATGAGCAGTTCTTC; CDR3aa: CASSVIGLASNEQFF
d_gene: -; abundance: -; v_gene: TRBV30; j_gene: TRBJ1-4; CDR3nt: TGTGCCTGGAGTGTACCGCAACCGGGAGGCTATCGGAGTGAAAAACTGTTTTTT; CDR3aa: CAWSVPQPGGYRSEKLFF
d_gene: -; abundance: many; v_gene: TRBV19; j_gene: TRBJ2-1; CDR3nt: TGTGCCAGTAATCAACCTAGCTCCTACAATGAGCAGTTCTTC; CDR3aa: CASNQPSSYNEQFF
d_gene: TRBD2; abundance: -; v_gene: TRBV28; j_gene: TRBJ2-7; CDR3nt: TGTGCCAGCAGTAGCGGGAGGGCTTCCTACGAGCAGTACTTC; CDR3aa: CASSSGRASYEQYF
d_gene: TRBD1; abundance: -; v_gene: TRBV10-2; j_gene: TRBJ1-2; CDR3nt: TGCGCCAGCAGTGTTTCAGGGGGAGGTTCTGGCTACACCTTC; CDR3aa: CASSVSGGGSGYTF
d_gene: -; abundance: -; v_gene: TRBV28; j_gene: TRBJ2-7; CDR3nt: TGTGCCAGCAGTTTACTGGGCGCCGCCTACGAGCAGTACTTC; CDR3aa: CASSLLGAAYEQYF
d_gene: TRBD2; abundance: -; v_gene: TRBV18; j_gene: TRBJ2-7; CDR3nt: TGTGCCAGCTCACCAGGCGGGAGTAACGACGAGCAGTACTTC; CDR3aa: CASSPGGSNDEQYF
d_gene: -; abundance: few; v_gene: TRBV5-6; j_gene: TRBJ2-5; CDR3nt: TGTGCCAGCAGCTTGGATCAGGGGCAAGAGACCCAGTACTTC; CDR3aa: CASSLDQGQETQYF
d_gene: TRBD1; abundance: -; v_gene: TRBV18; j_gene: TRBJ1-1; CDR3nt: TGTGCCAGCTCCCCGACAGGGGCCAATAGTGAAGCTTTCTTT; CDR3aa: CASSPTGANSEAFF
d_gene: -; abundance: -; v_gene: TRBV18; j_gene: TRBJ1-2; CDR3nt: TGTGCCAGCTCACCCGAGACAGAGTGGGGCTACACCTTC; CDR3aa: CASSPETEWGYTF
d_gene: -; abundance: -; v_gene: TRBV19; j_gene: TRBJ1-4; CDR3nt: TGTGCCAGTAGTAGTGTCGGCTTCTCTCTTGGAAAACTGTTTTTT; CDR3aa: CASSSVGFSLGKLFF